One sample yielded the 18 T cell receptor beta chains listed below, sequenced in a study of cytotoxic CD8 clonotypes in ibrutinib-treated CLL (dated by TCRdb to the early 2020s). The intended sense of this specimen's time point label: less than 30 months on ibrutinib. The library was generated by the immunoSEQ multiplex PCR assay. TCRdb took over this immuneACCESS table, retaining in-frame rearrangements with V and J assigned. Such tables are incomplete; in checked studies, under half of the missing clones stem from an unresolved V gene, and the remainder is unexplained. This sample holds fewer than 150,000 clones; less than 90% were observed only once. The biggest ten clones account for about 3.3% of the sample. The specimen comprised PBMCs, sampled after 24 months of ibrutinib treatment. Receptors originate from a human donor with chronic lymphocytic leukemia.

The chain is built from TRBV18 and TRBJ1-2; the D gene is possibly TRBD1 (6 bases). Germline loops: CDR1 KGHSH, CDR2 LQKENI. With 1 base removed from V and 1 base from J, the gap between germline ends came to 13 bases. This CDR3 region has 16 residues. In DNA form, the CDR3 reads TGTGCCAGCTCACCACTCAAGACAGGTGTTAACTATGGCTACACCTTC. Translating it yields CASSPLKTGVNYGYTF.

The chain links TRBV7-3 to TRBJ2-2; 8 bases are shared with TRBD1. The germline CDR1 and CDR2 sequences are SGHTA and FQGTGA. The CDR3 totals 15 residues. V lost 5 bases, J lost 3 bases, and 5 bases stayed unmatched. This chain's CDR3 is CASSPDRGYTGELFF. For the CDR3, the DNA is TGTGCCAGCAGCCCCGACAGGGGCTACACCGGGGAGCTGTTTTTT.

This chain joins TRBV5-4 and TRBJ1-2; 10 nucleotides align to TRBD1. The V and J ends lost 4 bases and 2 bases, in that order; junction bases with no gene match: 8. CDR1 and CDR2 from the germline V gene are SGHNT and YYREEE (reference sequence). The CDR3 runs to 16 residues. In DNA form, the CDR3 reads TGTGCCAGCAGCGCTGGGACAGGGGCGCACAACTATGGCTACACCTTC. Protein sequence: CASSAGTGAHNYGYTF.

V is TRBV4-1 and J is TRBJ2-2, with 10 bases fitting TRBD1. CDR1 and CDR2 (germline): MGHRA, YSYEKL. This CDR3 contains 15 residues. Unmatched junction bases numbered 3, after V lost 1 base and J lost 7 bases. The CDR3 sequence: CASSQGQGAVGELFF. The CDR3 DNA reads as TGCGCCAGCAGCCAAGGACAGGGGGCAGTCGGGGAGCTGTTTTTT.

The V and J genes are TRBV5-4 and TRBJ2-7; TRBD2 is a possible D gene (5 bases). Trimming left V 4 bases short and J 7 bases short, with 21 bases between. Per germline, CDR1 SGHNT and CDR2 YYREEE (reference sequence). CDR3 length equals 15 residues. CDR3: CASSRAGGGSKEQYF. The CDR3 coding sequence is TGTGCCAGCAGCCGAGCAGGCGGAGGAAGCAAGGAGCAGTACTTC.

The CDR3 reads CASSIGLAGASNEQFF. The CDR3 DNA sequence: TGTGCCAGCAGCATCGGACTAGCGGGGGCCTCCAATGAGCAGTTCTTC. The chain has TRBV5-4 and TRBJ2-1; 13 nucleotides align to TRBD2. Germline CDR1 is SGHNT and CDR2 is YYREEE (reference sequence). V gave up 4 bases and J gave up 6 bases; unmatched junction bases: 7. The CDR3 length is 16 residues.

This clone has a single count. The rearrangement links TRBV7-2 to TRBJ2-2; D possibly corresponds to TRBD1 (6 bases). Looked up from germline, CDR1 is SGHTA and CDR2 is FQGNSA. V lost 5 bases, J lost 5 bases, and 18 bases lay in between. The CDR3 covers 16 residues. This CDR3 is CASSRQQGVFTGELFF. CDR3 bases: TGTGCCAGCAGCCGACAACAGGGAGTTTTTACCGGGGAGCTGTTTTTT. The variable domain in full, with the rest retrieved from reference TRBV7-2 and TRBJ2-2, is GAGVSQSPSNKVTEKGKDVELRCDPISGHTALYWYRQSLGQGLEFLIYFQGNSAPDKSGLPSDRFSAERTGGSVSTLTIQRTQQEDSAVYLCASSRQQGVFTGELFFGEGSRLTVL.

The chain joins TRBV2 to TRBJ1-2; no reliable D call. The germline CDR1 and CDR2 sequences are SNHLY and FYNNEI. Between the trimmed V and J ends, which lost 7 bases and 3 bases, there was a span of 15 bases. The CDR3 consists of 14 residues. The chain's CDR3 is CASTPPGRDYGYTF. CDR3 nucleotide sequence: TGTGCCAGCACCCCCCCAGGAAGGGACTATGGCTACACCTTC.

The chain links TRBV10-1 to TRBJ2-4; perhaps D is TRBD1 or TRBD2 (5 bases each). This CDR3 has 13 amino acids. The V gene's germline CDR1 is WNHNN and CDR2 SYGVQD (reference sequence). Deletions cut 5 bases from V and 5 bases from J, with 10 bases between. CDR3 coding DNA: TGCGCCAGCAGTCCCGGGACCCAAAACATTCAGTACTTC. It yields the protein CASSPGTQNIQYF.

The rearrangement uses TRBV7-6 and TRBJ1-1; D is perhaps TRBD1 (6 bases). Germline CDR1 SGHVS, CDR2 FNYEAQ. Trimming shortened V by 1 base and J by 0 bases, and 21 bases separated the two germline ends. This CDR3 contains 19 residues. CDR3 in amino acids: CASSLGIYGGELLNTEAFF. The CDR3 nucleotides read TGTGCCAGCAGCTTAGGTATATATGGGGGCGAGCTCCTGAACACTGAAGCTTTCTTT.

The chain carries TRBV4-3 and TRBJ1-2; D gene unclear. This CDR3 is 15 amino acids long. From germline, CDR1 is LGHNA and CDR2 YSLEER. Trimming removed 3 bases from V and 5 bases from J, with 16 bases in between. The CDR3 region has the DNA TGCGCCAGCAGCCAGGAAGGACCGGGAAGGTATGGCTACACCTTC. Translating gives CASSQEGPGRYGYTF.

The chain employs TRBV5-6 and TRBJ2-7; D remains unclear. Germline CDR1 SGHDT, CDR2 YYEEEE. The CDR3 loop spans 12 amino acids. V was pared by 6 bases and J by 2 bases, with 9 bases between. The CDR3 is CASTVNPYEQYF. In DNA, the CDR3 is TGTGCCAGCACCGTCAACCCCTACGAGCAGTACTTC.

Only one count was recorded for this clone. V usage is TRBV7-6 and J usage is TRBJ1-1, with no clear D. This CDR3 contains 13 residues. Per germline, CDR1 SGHVS and CDR2 FNYEAQ. V lost 8 bases and J 0 bases, leaving 10 bases between the germline ends. The CDR3 spells CASGQDLNTEAFF. The CDR3 region has the DNA TGTGCCAGCGGGCAGGATTTGAACACTGAAGCTTTCTTT.

The chain carries TRBV6-6 and TRBJ1-6; maybe TRBD1 (6 bases). There are 14 residues in the CDR3. Germline lookup yields CDR1 MNHNY and CDR2 SVGAGI (reference sequence). The V and J ends lost 0 bases and 8 bases respectively, with 8 bases between them. The CDR3 bases are TGTGCCAGCAGTTACTCCGGGACACATTCACCCCTCCACTTT. As protein: CASSYSGTHSPLHF.

This clone is a singleton in its sample. This sequence joins TRBV27 and TRBJ1-5; D uncertain. CDR1 MNHEY and CDR2 SMNVEV come from the germline V gene (reference sequence). This CDR3 is built from 13 residues. Trimming cost V 6 bases and J 4 bases, with 10 bases left between them. CDR3 in amino acids: CASRRIGNQPQHF. For the CDR3, the DNA is TGTGCCAGCAGACGGATTGGAAATCAGCCCCAGCATTTT.

The chain has TRBV29-1 and TRBJ2-3, with 8 positions matching TRBD2. J lost 4 bases, V lost 6 bases, and 9 bases had no gene match. The CDR3 loop spans 14 amino acids. From germline, CDR1 is SQVTM and CDR2 ANQGSEA. For the CDR3, the DNA is TGCAGCGTGGACGGACTAGCAGGGTCAGATACGCAGTATTTT. It yields the protein CSVDGLAGSDTQYF.

This rearrangement joins TRBV6-6 to TRBJ1-1; D might be TRBD1 (5 bases). V lost 2 bases to trimming and J lost 3 bases, with 16 bases between them. CDR1 MNHNY and CDR2 SVGAGI come from the germline V gene (reference sequence). The CDR3 extends over 16 amino acids. CDR3 coding DNA: TGTGCCAGCAGTTACGGGACCCGGTGGTGGGACACTGAAGCTTTCTTT. Translating gives CASSYGTRWWDTEAFF.

Only one count was recorded for this clone. This chain connects TRBV6-6 to TRBJ2-5, with a possible D match to TRBD1 (5 bases). With 7 bases removed from V and 1 base from J, the gap between germline ends came to 16 bases. The CDR3 consists of 15 residues. Germline V gene sequence: CDR1 MNHNY, CDR2 SVGAGI (reference sequence). CDR3 coding DNA: TGTGCCAGCAAATTATCAGGGTACCCCCAAGAGACCCAGTACTTC. This codes for CASKLSGYPQETQYF.